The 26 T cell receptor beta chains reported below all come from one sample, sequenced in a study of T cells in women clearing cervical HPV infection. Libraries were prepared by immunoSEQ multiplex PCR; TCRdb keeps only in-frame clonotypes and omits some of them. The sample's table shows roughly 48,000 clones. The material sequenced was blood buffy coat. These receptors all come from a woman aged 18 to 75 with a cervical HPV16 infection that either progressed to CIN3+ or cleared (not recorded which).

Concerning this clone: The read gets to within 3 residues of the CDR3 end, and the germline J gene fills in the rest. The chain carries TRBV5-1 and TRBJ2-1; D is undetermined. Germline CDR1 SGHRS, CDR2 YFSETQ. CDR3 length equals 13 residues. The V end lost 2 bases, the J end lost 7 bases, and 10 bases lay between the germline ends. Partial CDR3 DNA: TGCGCCAGCAGCTTTGATACAGAGAATGAG. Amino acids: CASSFDTENE. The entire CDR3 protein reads CASSFDTENEQFF. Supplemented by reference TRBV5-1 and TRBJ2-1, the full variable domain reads KAGVTQTPRYLIKTRGQQVTLSCSPISGHRSVSWYQQTPGQGLQFLFEYFSETQRNKGNFPGRFSGRQFSNSRSEMNVSTLELGDSALYLCASSFDTENEQFFGPGTRLTVL.

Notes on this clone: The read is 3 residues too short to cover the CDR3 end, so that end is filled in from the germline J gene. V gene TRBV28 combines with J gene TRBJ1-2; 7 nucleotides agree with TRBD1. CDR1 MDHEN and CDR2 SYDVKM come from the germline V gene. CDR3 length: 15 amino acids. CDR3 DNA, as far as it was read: TGTGCCAGCAGCGACAACAGGGGTTGGCTTTTGTCC. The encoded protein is CASSDNRGWLLS. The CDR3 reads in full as CASSDNRGWLLSYTF.

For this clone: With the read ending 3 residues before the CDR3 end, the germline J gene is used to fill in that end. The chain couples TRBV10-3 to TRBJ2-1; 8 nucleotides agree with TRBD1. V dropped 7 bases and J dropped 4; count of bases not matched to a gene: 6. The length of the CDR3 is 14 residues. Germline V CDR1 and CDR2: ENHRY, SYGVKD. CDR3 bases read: TGTGCCATCACGGGGACAGGACAATACAATGAG. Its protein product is CAITGTGQYNE. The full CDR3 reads CAITGTGQYNEQFF.

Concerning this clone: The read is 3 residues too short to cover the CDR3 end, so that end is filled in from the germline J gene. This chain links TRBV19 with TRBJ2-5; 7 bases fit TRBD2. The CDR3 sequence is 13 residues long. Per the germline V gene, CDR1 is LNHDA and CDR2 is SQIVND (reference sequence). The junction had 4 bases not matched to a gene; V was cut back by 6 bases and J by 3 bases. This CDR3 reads CASSPGGEETQYF. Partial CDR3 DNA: TGTGCCAGTAGCCCGGGGGGAGAAGAGACC. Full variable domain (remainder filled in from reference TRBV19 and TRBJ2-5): DGGITQSPKYLFRKEGQNVTLSCEQNLNHDAMYWYRQDPGQGLRLIYYSQIVNDFQKGDIAEGYSVSREKKESFPLTVTSAQKNPTAFYLCASSPGGEETQYFGPGTRLLVL.

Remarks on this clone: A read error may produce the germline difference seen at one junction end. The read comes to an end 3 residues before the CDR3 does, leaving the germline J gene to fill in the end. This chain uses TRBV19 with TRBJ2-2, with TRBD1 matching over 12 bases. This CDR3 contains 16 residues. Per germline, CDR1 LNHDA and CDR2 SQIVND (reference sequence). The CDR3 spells CASSMGQGAKTGELFF. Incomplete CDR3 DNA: TGTGCCAGTAGTATGGGACAGGGGGCGAAAACCGGGGAG.

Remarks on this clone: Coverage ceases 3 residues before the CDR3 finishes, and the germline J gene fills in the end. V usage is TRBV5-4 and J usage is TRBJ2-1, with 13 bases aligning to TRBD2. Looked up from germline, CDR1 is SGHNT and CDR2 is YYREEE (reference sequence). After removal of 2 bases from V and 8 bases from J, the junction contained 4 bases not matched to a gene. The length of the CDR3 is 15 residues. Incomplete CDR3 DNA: TGTGCCAGCAGCTTCTCGACTAGCGGGGGGCATGAG. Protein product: CASSFSTSGGHE. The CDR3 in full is CASSFSTSGGHEQFF.

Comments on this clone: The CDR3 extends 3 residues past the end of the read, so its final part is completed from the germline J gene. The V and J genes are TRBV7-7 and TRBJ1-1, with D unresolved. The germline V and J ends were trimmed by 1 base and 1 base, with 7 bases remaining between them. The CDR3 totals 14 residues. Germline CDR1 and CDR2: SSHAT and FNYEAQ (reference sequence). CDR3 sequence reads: CASSLEQTNTEAFF. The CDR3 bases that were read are TGTGCCAGCAGCTTAGAACAGACGAACACTGAA.

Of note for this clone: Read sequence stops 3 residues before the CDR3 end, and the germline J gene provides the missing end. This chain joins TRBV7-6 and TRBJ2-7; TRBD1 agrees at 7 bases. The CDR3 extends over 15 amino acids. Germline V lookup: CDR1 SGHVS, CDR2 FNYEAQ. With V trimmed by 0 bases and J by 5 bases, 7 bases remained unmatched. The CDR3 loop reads CASSLASFTGDEQYF. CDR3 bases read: TGTGCCAGCAGCTTAGCATCATTCACAGGGGACGAG.

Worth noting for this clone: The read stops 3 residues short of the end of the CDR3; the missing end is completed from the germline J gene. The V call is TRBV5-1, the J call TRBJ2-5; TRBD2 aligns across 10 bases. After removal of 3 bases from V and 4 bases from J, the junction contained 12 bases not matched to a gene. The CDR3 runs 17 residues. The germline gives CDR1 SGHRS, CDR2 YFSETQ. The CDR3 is CASSSHGLAGDGETQYF. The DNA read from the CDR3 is TGCGCCAGCAGCTCCCACGGGCTAGCGGGGGACGGAGAGACC.

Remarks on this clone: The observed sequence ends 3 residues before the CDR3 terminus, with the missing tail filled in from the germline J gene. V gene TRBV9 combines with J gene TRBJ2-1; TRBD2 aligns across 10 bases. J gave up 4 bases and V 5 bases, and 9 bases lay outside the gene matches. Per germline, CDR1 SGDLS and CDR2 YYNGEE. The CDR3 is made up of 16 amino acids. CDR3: CASSRALLAGYNEQFF. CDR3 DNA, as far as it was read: TGTGCCAGCAGTAGAGCCTTACTAGCGGGGTACAATGAG.

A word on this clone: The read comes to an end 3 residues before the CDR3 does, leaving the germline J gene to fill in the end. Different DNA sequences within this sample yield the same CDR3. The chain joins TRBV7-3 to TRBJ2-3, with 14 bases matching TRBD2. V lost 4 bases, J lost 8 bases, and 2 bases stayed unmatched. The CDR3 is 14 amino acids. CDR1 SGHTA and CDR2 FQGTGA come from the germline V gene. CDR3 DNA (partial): TGTGCCAGCAGCTCCGGACTAGCGGGGGGTACG. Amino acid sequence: CASSSGLAGGT. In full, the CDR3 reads CASSSGLAGGTQYF.

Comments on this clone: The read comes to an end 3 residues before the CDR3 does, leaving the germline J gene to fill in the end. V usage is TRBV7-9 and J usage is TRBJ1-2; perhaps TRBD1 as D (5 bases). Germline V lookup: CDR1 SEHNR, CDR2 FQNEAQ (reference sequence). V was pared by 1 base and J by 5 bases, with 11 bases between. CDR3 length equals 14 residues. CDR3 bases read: TGTGCCAGCAGCTTAGGTGGCAGGGAATATGGC. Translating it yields CASSLGGREYG. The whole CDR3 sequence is CASSLGGREYGYTF.

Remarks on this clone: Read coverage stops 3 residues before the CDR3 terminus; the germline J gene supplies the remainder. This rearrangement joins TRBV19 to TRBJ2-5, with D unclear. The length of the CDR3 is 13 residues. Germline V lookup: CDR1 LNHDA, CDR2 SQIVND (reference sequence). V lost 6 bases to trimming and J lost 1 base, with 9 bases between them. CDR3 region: CASSRHTQETQYF. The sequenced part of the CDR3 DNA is TGTGCCAGTAGCAGACACACCCAAGAGACC.

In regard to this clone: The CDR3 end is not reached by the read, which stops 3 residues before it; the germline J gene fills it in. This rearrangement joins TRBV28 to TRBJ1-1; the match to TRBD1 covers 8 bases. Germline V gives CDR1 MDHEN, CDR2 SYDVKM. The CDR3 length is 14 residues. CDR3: CASSPDREEGGAFF. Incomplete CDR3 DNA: TGTGCCAGCAGTCCGGACAGGGAGGAGGGGGGA.

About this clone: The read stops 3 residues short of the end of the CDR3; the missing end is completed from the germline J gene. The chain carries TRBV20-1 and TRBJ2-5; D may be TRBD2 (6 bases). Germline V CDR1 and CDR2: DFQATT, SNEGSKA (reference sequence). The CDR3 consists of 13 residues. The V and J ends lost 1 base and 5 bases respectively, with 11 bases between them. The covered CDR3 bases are TGCAGTGCTAGAGGCGGAGGGGTGGAGACC. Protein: CSARGGGVET. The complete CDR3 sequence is CSARGGGVETQYF.

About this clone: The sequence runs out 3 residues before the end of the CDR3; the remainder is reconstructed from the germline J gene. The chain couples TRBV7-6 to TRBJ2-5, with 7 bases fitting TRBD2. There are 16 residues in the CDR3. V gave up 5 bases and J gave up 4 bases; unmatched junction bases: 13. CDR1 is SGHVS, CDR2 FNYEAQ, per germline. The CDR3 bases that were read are TGTGCCAGCAGCCGGCCGGAGCTAGCGGTGGGAGAGACC. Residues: CASSRPELAVGET. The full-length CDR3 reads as CASSRPELAVGETQYF.

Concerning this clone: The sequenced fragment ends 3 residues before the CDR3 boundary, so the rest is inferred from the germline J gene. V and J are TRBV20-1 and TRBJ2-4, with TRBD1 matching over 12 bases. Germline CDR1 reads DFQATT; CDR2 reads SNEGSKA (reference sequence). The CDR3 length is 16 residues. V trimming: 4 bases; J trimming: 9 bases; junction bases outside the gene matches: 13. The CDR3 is CSAIPGTGGWKGIQYF. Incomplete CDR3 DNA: TGCAGTGCTATCCCCGGGACAGGGGGCTGGAAGGGCATT.

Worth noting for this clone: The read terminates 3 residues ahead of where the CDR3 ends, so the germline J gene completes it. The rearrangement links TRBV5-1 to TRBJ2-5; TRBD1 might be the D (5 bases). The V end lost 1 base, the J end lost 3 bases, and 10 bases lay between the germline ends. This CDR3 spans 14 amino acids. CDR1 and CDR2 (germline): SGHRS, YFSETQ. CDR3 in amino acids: CASSLSAGKETQYF. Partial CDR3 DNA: TGCGCCAGCAGCTTGTCGGCAGGGAAAGAGACC.

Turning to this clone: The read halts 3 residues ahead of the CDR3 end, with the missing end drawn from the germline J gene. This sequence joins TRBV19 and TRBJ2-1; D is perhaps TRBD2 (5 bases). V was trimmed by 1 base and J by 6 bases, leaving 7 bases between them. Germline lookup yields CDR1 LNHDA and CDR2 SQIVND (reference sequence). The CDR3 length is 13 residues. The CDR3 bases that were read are TGTGCCAGTAGTATAGGTCGGGGCAATGAG. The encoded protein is CASSIGRGNE. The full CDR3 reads CASSIGRGNEQFF.

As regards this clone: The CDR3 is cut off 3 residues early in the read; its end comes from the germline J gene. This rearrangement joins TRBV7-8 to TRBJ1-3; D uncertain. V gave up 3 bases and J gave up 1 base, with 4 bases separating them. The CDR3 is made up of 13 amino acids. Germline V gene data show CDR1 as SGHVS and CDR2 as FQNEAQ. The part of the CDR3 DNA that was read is TGTGCCAGCAGCTTGTCTTCTGGAAACACC. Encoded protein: CASSLSSGNT. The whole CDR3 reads CASSLSSGNTIYF.

Incomplete CDR3 DNA: TGTGCCAGCACCGGGACATTCTACGAG. Its protein product is CASTGTFYE. Given in full, the CDR3 is CASTGTFYEQYF. The rearrangement uses TRBV6-4 and TRBJ2-7; D is possibly TRBD1 (6 bases). The read gets to within 3 residues of the CDR3 end, and the germline J gene fills in the rest. The V end lost 7 bases, the J end lost 3 bases, and 10 bases lay between the germline ends. CDR3 length: 12 residues. The germline V gene encodes CDR1 MRHNA and CDR2 SNTAGT.

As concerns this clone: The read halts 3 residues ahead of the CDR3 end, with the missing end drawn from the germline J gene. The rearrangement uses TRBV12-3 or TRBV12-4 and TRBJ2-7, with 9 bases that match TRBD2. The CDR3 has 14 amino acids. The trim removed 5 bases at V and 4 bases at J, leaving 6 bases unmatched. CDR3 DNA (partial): TGTGCCAGCAGTCCGCGGGGGGGTAATTACGAG. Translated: CASSPRGGNYE. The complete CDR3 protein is CASSPRGGNYEQYF.

This chain's CDR3 is CASSLVTSIAYNEQFF. The part of the CDR3 DNA that was read is TGTGCCAGCAGCTTAGTTACTAGTATCGCCTACAATGAG. V is TRBV7-6 and J is TRBJ2-1; D perhaps matches TRBD2 (5 bases). Read coverage stops 3 residues before the CDR3 terminus; the germline J gene supplies the remainder. The CDR3 is 16 amino acids. Looked up from germline, CDR1 is SGHVS and CDR2 is FNYEAQ. V lost 1 base and J lost 2, with 12 bases in between.

The CDR3 reads CSARENRRQGFENGYTF. CDR3 bases read: TGCAGTGCTAGGGAGAATAGAAGGCAGGGGTTCGAGAATGGC. V gene TRBV20-1 combines with J gene TRBJ1-2, with D possibly TRBD1 on 6 matching bases. Read coverage stops 3 residues before the CDR3 terminus; the germline J gene supplies the remainder. The V gene lost 3 bases and the J gene lost 6 bases, with 26 bases spanning the gap. The germline CDR1 and CDR2 sequences are DFQATT and SNEGSKA (reference sequence). This CDR3 is built from 17 residues.

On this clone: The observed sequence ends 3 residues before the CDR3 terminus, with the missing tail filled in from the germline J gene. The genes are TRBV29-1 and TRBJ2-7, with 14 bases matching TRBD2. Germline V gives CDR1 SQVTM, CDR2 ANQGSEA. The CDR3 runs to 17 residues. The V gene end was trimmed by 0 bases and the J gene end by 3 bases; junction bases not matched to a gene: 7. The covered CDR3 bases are TGCAGCGTTGAAGACCCCGGGACTAGCGGGAGCCTCTACGAG. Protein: CSVEDPGTSGSLYE. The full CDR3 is CSVEDPGTSGSLYEQYF.

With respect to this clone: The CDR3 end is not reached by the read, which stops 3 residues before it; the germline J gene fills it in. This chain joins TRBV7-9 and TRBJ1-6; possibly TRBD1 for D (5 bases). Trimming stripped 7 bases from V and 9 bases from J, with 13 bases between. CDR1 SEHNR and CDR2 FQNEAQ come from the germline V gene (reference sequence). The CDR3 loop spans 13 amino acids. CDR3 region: CASTIQGLSPLHF. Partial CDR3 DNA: TGTGCCAGCACTATTCAGGGTCTTTCACCC.